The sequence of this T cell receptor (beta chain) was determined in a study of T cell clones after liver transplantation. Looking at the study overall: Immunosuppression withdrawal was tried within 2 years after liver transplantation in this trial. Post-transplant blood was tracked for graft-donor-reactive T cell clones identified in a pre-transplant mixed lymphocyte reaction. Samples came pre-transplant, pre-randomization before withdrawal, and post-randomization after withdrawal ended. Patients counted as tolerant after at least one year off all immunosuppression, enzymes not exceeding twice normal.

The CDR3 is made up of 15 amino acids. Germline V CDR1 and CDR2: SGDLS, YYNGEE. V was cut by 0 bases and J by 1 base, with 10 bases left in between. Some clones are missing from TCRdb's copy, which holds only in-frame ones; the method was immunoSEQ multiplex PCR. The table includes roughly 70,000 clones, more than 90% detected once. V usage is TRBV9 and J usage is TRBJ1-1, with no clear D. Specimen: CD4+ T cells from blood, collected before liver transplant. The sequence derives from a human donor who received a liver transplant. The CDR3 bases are TGTGCCAGCAGCGTAGATGGTCGGGGGAACACTGAAGCTTTCTTT. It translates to CASSVDGRGNTEAFF.